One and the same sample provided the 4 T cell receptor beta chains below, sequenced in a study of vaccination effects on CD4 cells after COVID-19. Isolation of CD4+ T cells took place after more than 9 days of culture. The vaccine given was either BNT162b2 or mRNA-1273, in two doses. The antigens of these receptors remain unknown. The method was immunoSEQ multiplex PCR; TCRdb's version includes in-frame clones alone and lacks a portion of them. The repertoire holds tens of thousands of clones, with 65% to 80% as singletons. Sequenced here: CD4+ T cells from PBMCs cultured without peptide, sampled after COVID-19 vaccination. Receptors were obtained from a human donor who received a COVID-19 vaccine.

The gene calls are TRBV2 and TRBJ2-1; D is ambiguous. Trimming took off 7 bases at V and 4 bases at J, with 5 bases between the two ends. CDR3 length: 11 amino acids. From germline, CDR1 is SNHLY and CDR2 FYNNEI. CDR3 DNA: TGTGCCAGCAAGGTATACAATGAGCAGTTCTTC. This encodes CASKVYNEQFF.

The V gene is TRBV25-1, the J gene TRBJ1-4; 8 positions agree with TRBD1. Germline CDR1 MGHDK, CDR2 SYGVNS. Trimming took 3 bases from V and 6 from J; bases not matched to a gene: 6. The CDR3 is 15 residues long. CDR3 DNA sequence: TGTGCCAGCAGTGATGCCGGGACAGGTGATGAAAAACTGTTTTTT. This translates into CASSDAGTGDEKLFF.

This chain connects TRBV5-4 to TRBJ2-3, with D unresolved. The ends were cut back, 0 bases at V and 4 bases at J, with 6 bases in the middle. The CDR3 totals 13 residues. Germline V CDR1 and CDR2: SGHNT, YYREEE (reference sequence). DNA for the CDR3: TGTGCCAGCAGCTTGGCGATCGCAGATACGCAGTATTTT. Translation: CASSLAIADTQYF.

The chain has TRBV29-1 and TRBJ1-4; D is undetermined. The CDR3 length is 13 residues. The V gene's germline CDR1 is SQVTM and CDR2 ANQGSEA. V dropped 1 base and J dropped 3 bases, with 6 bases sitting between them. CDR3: CSVEGGSNEKLFF. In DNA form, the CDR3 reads TGCAGCGTTGAAGGTGGCTCTAATGAAAAACTGTTTTTT.